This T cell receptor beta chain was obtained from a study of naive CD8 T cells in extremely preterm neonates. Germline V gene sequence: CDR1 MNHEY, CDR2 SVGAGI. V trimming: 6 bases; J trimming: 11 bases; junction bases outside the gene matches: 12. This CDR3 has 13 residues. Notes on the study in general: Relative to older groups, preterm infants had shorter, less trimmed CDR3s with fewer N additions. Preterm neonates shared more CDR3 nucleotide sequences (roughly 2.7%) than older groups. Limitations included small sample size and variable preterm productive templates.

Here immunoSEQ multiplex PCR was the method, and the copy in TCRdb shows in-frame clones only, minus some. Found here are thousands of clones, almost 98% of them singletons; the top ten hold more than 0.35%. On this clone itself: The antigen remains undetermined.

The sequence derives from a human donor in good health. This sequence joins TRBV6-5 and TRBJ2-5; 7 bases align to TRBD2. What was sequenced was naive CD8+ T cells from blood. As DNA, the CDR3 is TGTGCCAGCAGCCCCTCTAGGACTAGGGAGCAGTACTTC. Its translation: CASSPSRTREQYF.